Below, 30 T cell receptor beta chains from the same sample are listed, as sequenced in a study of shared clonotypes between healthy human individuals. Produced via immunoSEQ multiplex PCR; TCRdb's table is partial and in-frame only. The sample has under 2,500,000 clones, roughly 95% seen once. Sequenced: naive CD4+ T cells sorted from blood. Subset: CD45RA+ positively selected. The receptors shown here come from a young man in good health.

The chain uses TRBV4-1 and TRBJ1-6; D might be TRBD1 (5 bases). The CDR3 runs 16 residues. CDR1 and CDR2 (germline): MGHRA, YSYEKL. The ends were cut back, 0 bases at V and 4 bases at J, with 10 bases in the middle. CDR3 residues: CASSQDWQGYNSPLHF. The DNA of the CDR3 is TGCGCCAGCAGCCAAGATTGGCAGGGTTATAATTCACCCCTCCACTTT.

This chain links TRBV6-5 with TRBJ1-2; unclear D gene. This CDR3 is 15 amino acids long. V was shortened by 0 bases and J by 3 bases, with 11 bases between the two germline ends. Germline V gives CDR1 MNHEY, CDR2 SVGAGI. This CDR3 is CASSYSGRQYYGYTF. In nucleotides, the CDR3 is TGTGCCAGCAGTTACTCGGGGAGGCAATACTATGGCTACACCTTC.

This CDR3 is CASSLAGQLGETQYF. CDR3 sequence (DNA): TGTGCCAGCAGCTTAGCTGGTCAGCTGGGAGAGACCCAGTACTTC. This rearrangement joins TRBV7-8 to TRBJ2-5; no firm D call. V lost 0 bases and J lost 4, with 12 bases in between. The germline V gene encodes CDR1 SGHVS and CDR2 FQNEAQ. The CDR3 is 15 amino acids.

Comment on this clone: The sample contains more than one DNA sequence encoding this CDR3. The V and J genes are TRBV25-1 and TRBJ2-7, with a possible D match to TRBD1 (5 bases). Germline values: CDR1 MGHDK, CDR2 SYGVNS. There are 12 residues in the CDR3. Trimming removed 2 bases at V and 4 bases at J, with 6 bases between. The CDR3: CASSEQGYEQYF. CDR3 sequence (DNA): TGTGCCAGCAGTGAACAGGGTTACGAGCAGTACTTC.

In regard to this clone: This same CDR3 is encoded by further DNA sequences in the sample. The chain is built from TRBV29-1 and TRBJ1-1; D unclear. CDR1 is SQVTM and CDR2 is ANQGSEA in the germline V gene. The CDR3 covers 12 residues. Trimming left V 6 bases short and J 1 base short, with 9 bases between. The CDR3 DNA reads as TGCAGCGTGGGGTCGGGGAACACTGAAGCTTTCTTT. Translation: CSVGSGNTEAFF.

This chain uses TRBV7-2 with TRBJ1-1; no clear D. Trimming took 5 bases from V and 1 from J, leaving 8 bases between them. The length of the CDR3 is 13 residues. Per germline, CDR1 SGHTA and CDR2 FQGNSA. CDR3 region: CASSPTANTEAFF. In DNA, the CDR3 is TGTGCCAGCAGCCCGACGGCGAACACTGAAGCTTTCTTT.

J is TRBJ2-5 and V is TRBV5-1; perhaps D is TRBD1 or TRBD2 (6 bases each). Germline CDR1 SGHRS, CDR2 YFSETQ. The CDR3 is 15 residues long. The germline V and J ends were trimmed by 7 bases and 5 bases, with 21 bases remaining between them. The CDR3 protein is CASLAVGGPGETQYF. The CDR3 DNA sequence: TGCGCCAGCCTCGCTGTTGGGGGGCCTGGGGAGACCCAGTACTTC.

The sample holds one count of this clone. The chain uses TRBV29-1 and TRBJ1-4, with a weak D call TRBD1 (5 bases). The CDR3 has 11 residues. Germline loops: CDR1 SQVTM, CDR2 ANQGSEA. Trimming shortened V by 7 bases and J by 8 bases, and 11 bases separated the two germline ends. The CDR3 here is CSAGTGEKLFF. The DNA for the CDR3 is TGCAGCGCGGGGACCGGGGAAAAACTGTTTTTT.

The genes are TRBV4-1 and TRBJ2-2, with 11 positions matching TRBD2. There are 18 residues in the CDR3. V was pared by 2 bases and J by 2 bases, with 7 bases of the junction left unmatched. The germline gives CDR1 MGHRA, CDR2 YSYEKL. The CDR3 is CASSQSGSGGDNTGELFF. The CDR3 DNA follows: TGCGCCAGCAGCCAAAGTGGTAGCGGGGGGGATAACACCGGGGAGCTGTTTTTT.

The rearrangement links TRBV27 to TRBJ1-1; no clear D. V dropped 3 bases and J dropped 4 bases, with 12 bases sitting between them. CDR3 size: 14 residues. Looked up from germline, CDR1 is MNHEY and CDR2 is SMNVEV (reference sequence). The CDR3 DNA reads TGTGCCAGCAGTTTGGCCCCCATTGCCACTGAAGCTTTCTTT. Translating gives CASSLAPIATEAFF.

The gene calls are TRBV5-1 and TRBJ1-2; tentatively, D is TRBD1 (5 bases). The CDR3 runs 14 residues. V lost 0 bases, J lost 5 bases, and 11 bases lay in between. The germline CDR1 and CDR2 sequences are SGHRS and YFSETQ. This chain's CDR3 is CASSLELGEYGYTF. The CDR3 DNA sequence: TGCGCCAGCAGCTTGGAGCTGGGGGAGTATGGCTACACCTTC.

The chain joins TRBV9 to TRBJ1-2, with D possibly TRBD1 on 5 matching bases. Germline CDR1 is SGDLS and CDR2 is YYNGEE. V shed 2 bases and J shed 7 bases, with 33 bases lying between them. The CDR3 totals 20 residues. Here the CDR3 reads CASSVLGPPRIKGFSLGYTF. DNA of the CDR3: TGTGCCAGCAGCGTTCTAGGACCGCCACGCATTAAGGGGTTTTCTCTTGGCTACACCTTC. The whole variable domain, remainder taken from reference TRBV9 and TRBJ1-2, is DSGVTQTPKHLITATGQRVTLRCSPRSGDLSVYWYQQSLDQGLQFLIQYYNGEERAKGNILERFSAQQFPDLHSELNLSSLELGDSALYFCASSVLGPPRIKGFSLGYTFGSGTRLTVV.

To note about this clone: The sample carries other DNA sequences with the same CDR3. The CDR3 protein is CASSPQGNTEAFF. The CDR3 DNA reads as TGTGCCAGCAGCCCGCAGGGGAACACTGAAGCTTTCTTT. The genes are TRBV6-5 and TRBJ1-1; a weak D match, TRBD1 (5 bases). The CDR3 loop spans 13 amino acids. Germline V gene lookup returns CDR1 MNHEY and CDR2 SVGAGI. V was cut by 6 bases and J by 1 base, with 9 bases left in between.

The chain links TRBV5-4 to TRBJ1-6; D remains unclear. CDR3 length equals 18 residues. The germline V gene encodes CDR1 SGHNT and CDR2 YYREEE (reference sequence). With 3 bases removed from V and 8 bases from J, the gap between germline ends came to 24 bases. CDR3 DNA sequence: TGTGCCAGCAGCTCGTCTAAGACCCTCCCTGGCAGTGATTCACCCCTCCACTTT. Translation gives CASSSSKTLPGSDSPLHF.

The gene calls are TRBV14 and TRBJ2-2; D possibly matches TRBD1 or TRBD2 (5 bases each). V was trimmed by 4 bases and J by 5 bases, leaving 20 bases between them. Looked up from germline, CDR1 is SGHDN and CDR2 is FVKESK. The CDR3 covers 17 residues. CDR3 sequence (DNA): TGTGCCAGCAGCCTCCGCGGGTCCTCCAGGGTTACCGGGGAGCTGTTTTTT. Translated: CASSLRGSSRVTGELFF.

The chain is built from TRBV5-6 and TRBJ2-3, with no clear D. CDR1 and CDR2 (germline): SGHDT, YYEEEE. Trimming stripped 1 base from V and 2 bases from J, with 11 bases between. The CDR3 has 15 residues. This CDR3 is CASSLNQKITDTQYF. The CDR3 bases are TGTGCCAGCAGCTTGAACCAAAAAATCACAGATACGCAGTATTTT.

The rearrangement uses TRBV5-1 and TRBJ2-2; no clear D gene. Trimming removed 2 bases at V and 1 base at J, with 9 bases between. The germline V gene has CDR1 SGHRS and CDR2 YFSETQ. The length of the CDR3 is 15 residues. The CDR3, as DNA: TGCGCCAGCAGCTTAACCAGGAAGAACACCGGGGAGCTGTTTTTT. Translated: CASSLTRKNTGELFF.

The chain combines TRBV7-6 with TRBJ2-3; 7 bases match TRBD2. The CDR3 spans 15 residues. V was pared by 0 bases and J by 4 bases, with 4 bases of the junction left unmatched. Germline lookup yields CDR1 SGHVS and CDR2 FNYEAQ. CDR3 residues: CASSLARSGADTQYF. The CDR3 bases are TGTGCCAGCAGCTTAGCGCGGAGCGGGGCAGATACGCAGTATTTT.

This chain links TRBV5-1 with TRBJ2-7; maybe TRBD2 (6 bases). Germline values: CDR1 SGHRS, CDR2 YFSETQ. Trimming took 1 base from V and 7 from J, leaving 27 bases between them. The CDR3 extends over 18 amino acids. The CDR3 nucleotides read TGCGCCAGCAGCTTGCCGGCCGGTGGGATGGGGACCAGCGGGGAGCAGTACTTC. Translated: CASSLPAGGMGTSGEQYF.

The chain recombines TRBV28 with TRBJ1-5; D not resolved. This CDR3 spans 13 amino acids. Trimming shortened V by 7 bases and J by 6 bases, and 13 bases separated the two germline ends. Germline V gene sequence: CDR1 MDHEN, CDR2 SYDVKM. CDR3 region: CASTPGGFQPQHF. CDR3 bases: TGTGCCAGCACCCCGGGAGGGTTTCAGCCCCAGCATTTT.

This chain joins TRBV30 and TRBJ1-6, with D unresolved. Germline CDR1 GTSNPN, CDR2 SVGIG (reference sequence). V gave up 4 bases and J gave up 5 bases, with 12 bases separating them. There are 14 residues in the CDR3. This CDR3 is CAWNDFRNNSPLHF. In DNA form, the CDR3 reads TGTGCCTGGAACGACTTCCGCAATAATTCACCCCTCCACTTT.

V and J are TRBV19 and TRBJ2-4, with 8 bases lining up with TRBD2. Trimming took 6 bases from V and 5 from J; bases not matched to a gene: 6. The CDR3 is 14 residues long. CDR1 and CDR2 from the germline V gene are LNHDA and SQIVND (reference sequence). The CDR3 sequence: CASRDGGEENIQYF. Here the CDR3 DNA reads TGTGCCAGTAGGGACGGGGGGGAAGAAAACATTCAGTACTTC. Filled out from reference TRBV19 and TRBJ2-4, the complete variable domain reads DGGITQSPKYLFRKEGQNVTLSCEQNLNHDAMYWYRQDPGQGLRLIYYSQIVNDFQKGDIAEGYSVSREKKESFPLTVTSAQKNPTAFYLCASRDGGEENIQYFGAGTRLSVL.

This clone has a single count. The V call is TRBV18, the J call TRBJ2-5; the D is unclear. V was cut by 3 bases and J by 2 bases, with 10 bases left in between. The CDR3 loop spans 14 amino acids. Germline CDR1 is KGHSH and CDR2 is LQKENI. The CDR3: CASSPSDQQETQYF. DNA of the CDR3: TGTGCCAGCTCACCTTCGGACCAGCAAGAGACCCAGTACTTC.

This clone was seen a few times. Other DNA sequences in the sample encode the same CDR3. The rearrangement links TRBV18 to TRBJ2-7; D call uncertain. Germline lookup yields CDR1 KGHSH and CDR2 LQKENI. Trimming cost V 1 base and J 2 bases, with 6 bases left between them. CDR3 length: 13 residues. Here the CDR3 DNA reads TGTGCCAGCTCACCACTGGCCGCCTACGAGCAGTACTTC. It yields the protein CASSPLAAYEQYF.

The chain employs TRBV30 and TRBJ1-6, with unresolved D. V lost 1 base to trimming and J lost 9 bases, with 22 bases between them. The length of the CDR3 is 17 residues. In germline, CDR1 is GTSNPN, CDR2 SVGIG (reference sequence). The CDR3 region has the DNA TGTGCCTGGAGTGAGGTAGCAGGTAGAATGTTGGGTTCACCCCTCCACTTT. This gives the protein CAWSEVAGRMLGSPLHF.

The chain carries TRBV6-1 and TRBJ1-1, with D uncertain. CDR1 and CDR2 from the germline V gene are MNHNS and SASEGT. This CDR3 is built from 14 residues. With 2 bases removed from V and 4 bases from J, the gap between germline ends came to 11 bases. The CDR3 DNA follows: TGTGCCAGCAGTGAAATCGGGTTTTCCACTGAAGCTTTCTTT. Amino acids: CASSEIGFSTEAFF.

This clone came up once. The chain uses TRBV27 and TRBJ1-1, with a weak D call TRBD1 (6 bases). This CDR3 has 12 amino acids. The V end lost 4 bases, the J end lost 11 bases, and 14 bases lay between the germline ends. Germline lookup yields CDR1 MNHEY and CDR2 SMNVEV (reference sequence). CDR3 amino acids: CASSSTGSWAFF. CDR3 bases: TGTGCCAGCAGTTCTACAGGGAGCTGGGCTTTCTTT.

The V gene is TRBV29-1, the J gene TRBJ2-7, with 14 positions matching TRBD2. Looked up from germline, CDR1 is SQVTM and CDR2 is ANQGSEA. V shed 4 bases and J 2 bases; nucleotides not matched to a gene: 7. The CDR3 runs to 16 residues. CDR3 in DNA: TGCAGCGTTGTTGGGACTAGCGGGGGAAAAGCCTACGAGCAGTACTTC. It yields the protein CSVVGTSGGKAYEQYF.

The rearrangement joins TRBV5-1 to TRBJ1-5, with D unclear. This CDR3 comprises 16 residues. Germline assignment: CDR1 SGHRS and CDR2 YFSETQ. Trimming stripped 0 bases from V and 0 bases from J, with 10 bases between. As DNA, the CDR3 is TGCGCCAGCAGCTTGGAAGGCCCCTATAGCAATCAGCCCCAGCATTTT. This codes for CASSLEGPYSNQPQHF.

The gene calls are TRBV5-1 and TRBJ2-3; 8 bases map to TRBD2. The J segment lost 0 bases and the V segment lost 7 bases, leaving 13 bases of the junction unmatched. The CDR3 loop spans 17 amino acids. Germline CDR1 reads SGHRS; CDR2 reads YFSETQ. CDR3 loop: CASVLAVLSASTDTQYF. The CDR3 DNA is TGCGCCAGCGTACTAGCGGTCCTGTCGGCTAGCACAGATACGCAGTATTTT.